Each of the 14 T cell receptor beta chains below was sequenced from the same sample in a study of CD8 T cells in Susac syndrome (dated by TCRdb to between 2018 and 2021). Libraries were prepared through the immunoSEQ multiplex PCR assay. RNA was extracted with the RNeasy kit and 0.5 to 1 ug was reverse transcribed using random hexamers. TCRdb cleaned the public reads at Q25 with fastp, built clones with MiXCR and kept in-frame beta chains. Records with the same CDR3 protein are collapsed into one entry carrying the most frequent genes and DNA. Across this sample there are roughly 150,000 distinct CDR3 sequences, with around 92% seen only once. 0.065% to 0.1% of the sample goes to the ten largest clones. Source material: CD4+ T cells from PBMCs. These receptors were obtained from a human donor in good health.

V usage is TRBV20-1 and J usage is TRBJ2-7; 10 nucleotides match TRBD1. The CDR3 loop spans 15 amino acids. With 0 bases clipped from V and 1 base from J, the junction kept 3 bases outside the gene matches. CDR1 is DFQATT and CDR2 is SNEGSKA in the germline V gene (reference sequence). This CDR3 reads CSARDRDRGSYEQYF. In DNA form, the CDR3 reads TGCAGTGCTAGAGATCGGGACAGGGGATCCTACGAGCAGTACTTC.

The chain uses TRBV20-1 and TRBJ2-3, with 9 bases that match TRBD1. The CDR3 consists of 14 residues. Looked up from germline, CDR1 is DFQATT and CDR2 is SNEGSKA (reference sequence). The CDR3: CSGGQGIRTDTQYF. The CDR3 DNA follows: TGCAGCGGAGGACAGGGGATTCGCACAGATACGCAGTATTTT.

The chain is built from TRBV3-1 and TRBJ2-1; D remains unclear. The germline V gene has CDR1 LGHDT and CDR2 YNNKEL (reference sequence). Trimming left V 3 bases short and J 5 bases short, with 14 bases between. The CDR3 runs to 15 residues. Here the CDR3 DNA reads TGTGCCAGCAGCCACGGTCCCCTGGTAGACAATGAGCAGTTCTTC. It is translated as CASSHGPLVDNEQFF.

This chain uses TRBV29-1 with TRBJ2-5; a weak D match, TRBD2 (6 bases). With 6 bases removed from V and 3 bases from J, the gap between germline ends came to 17 bases. CDR3 length: 14 amino acids. CDR1 is SQVTM, CDR2 ANQGSEA, per germline. The DNA for the CDR3 is TGCAGCGTCGAAATCGGGGGAATCAAAGAGACCCAGTACTTC. This sequence encodes CSVEIGGIKETQYF.

The V gene is TRBV7-9, the J gene TRBJ2-7; D is ambiguous. In germline, CDR1 is SEHNR, CDR2 FQNEAQ (reference sequence). V dropped 5 bases and J dropped 2 bases, with 7 bases sitting between them. The CDR3 sequence is 12 residues long. This CDR3 reads CASSLIAYEQYF. The CDR3 nucleotides are TGTGCCAGCAGCCTAATCGCCTACGAGCAGTACTTC.

V gene TRBV6-5 combines with J gene TRBJ2-7; TRBD2 is a possible D gene (5 bases). Germline CDR1 and CDR2: MNHEY and SVGAGI. V was cut by 7 bases and J by 7 bases, with 11 bases left in between. This CDR3 is built from 11 residues. CDR3 DNA sequence: TGTGCCAGCAATTCGGGGTGGGAGCAGTACTTC. Protein: CASNSGWEQYF.

The V and J genes are TRBV18 and TRBJ2-7; 7 bases map to TRBD1. Germline CDR1 and CDR2: KGHSH and LQKENI. The CDR3 covers 15 residues. J was trimmed by 1 base and V by 6 bases; bases with no gene match: 9. The CDR3 loop reads CASSRPGGVSYEQYF. The CDR3 DNA reads TGTGCCAGCTCTCGACCAGGGGGAGTTTCCTACGAGCAGTACTTC. Together with reference TRBV18 and TRBJ2-7, the CDR3 gives the full variable domain: NAGVMQNPRHLVRRRGQEARLRCSPMKGHSHVYWYRQLPEEGLKFMVYLQKENIIDESGMPKERFSAEFPKEGPSILRIQQVVRGDSAAYFCASSRPGGVSYEQYFGPGTRLTVT.

The CDR3 sequence is CASSRTGGQTYEQYF. The CDR3 DNA sequence: TGCGCCAGCAGCCGGACGGGGGGCCAGACCTACGAGCAGTACTTC. V usage is TRBV5-1 and J usage is TRBJ2-7, with D perhaps matching TRBD2 (7 bases). Germline CDR1 SGHRS, CDR2 YFSETQ. CDR3 length: 15 residues. V lost 4 bases to trimming and J lost 2 bases, with 16 bases between them.

The chain combines TRBV3-1 with TRBJ1-1, with TRBD1 matching 7 bases. The CDR3 totals 14 residues. V gave up 5 bases and J gave up 0 bases; unmatched junction bases: 3. Per germline, CDR1 LGHDT and CDR2 YNNKEL (reference sequence). This chain's CDR3 is CASSDRDMNTEAFF. For the CDR3, the DNA is TGTGCCAGCAGCGACAGGGACATGAACACTGAAGCTTTCTTT.

The rearrangement joins TRBV6-5 to TRBJ2-5; D perhaps matches TRBD2 (6 bases). V lost 5 bases and J 1 base, leaving 8 bases between the germline ends. The germline CDR1 and CDR2 sequences are MNHEY and SVGAGI. The CDR3 has 13 residues. The CDR3: CASSRDFQETQYF. DNA for the CDR3: TGTGCCAGCAGTCGGGACTTCCAAGAGACCCAGTACTTC.

V gene TRBV6-5 combines with J gene TRBJ1-2, with D possibly TRBD1 on 5 matching bases. The germline gives CDR1 MNHEY, CDR2 SVGAGI. V lost 0 bases and J 7 bases, leaving 15 bases between the germline ends. The CDR3 spans 15 residues. The CDR3 spells CASSYSNRGSGGYTF. The CDR3 DNA sequence: TGTGCCAGCAGTTACTCAAATCGGGGGTCTGGTGGCTACACCTTC.

The chain combines TRBV28 with TRBJ2-5; no reliable D call. The CDR3 extends over 14 amino acids. Germline values: CDR1 MDHEN, CDR2 SYDVKM. Trimming left V 5 bases short and J 1 base short, with 11 bases between. In DNA, the CDR3 is TGTGCCAGCAGTCGAACAGATGCCCAAGAGACCCAGTACTTC. Translated: CASSRTDAQETQYF.

The rearrangement joins TRBV21-1 to TRBJ1-6. TRBV21-1 is a pseudogene segment. The CDR3 loop spans 21 amino acids. Here the CDR3 DNA reads TGTGCCAGCAGCAAAGCGGGAGCTAAGGGTAAATCCAGCTCCTATAATTCACCCCTCCACTTT. Protein: CASSKAGAKGKSSSYNSPLHF.

This chain joins TRBV30 and TRBJ2-5; D may be TRBD2 (6 bases). Between the trimmed V and J ends, which lost 0 bases and 3 bases, there was a span of 14 bases. This CDR3 spans 15 amino acids. The V gene's germline CDR1 is GTSNPN and CDR2 SVGIG (reference sequence). Written as DNA, the CDR3 is TGTGCCTGGAGTGTTCTGGGACTCCCTAAAGAGACCCAGTACTTC. It is translated as CAWSVLGLPKETQYF.